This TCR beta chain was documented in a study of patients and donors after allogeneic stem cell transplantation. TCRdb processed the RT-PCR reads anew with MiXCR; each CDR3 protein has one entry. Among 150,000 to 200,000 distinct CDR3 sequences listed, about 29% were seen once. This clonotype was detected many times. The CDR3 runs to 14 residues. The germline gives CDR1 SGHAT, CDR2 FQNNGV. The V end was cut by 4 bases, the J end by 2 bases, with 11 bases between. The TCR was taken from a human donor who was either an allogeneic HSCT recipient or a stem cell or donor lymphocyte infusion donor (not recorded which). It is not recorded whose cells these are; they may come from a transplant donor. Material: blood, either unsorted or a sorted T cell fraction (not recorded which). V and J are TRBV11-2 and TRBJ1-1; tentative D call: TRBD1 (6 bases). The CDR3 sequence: CASSSWTANTEAFF. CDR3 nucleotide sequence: TGTGCCAGCAGCTCTTGGACAGCTAACACTGAAGCTTTCTTT.